Shown below are 28 T cell receptor beta chains from a single sample sequenced in a study of shared clonotypes between healthy human individuals. TCRdb's copy holds only in-frame clones and misses some; the assay was immunoSEQ multiplex PCR. This sample carries roughly 1,500,000 clones, less than 99% of them seen once, and the ten largest clones take roughly 0.36%. The sample comprised naive CD4+ T cells sorted from blood. The sample's subset: CD45RA+ positively selected. The receptors were gathered from a man aged 25-40 years in good health.

The V and J genes are TRBV6-6 and TRBJ2-7; D is possibly TRBD1 or TRBD2 (6 bases each). The CDR3 is made up of 14 amino acids. Germline-derived CDR1 and CDR2 are MNHNY and SVGAGI (reference sequence). V shed 7 bases and J shed 4 bases, with 17 bases lying between them. Here the CDR3 reads CASTQGTLGYEQYF. The CDR3 DNA follows: TGTGCCAGCACCCAGGGGACTTTAGGGTACGAGCAGTACTTC.

The chain combines TRBV6-1 with TRBJ2-7, with no clear D. The CDR3 is 14 residues long. Germline CDR1 reads MNHNS; CDR2 reads SASEGT. Trimming took off 2 bases at V and 6 bases at J, with 14 bases between the two ends. In nucleotides, the CDR3 is TGTGCCAGCAGTGAAATCCGGGCCCCTACCGAGCAGTACTTC. As protein: CASSEIRAPTEQYF.

The J gene is TRBJ2-7, the V gene TRBV5-5; D gene uncertain. The V end lost 2 bases, the J end lost 7 bases, and 10 bases lay between the germline ends. This CDR3 comprises 12 residues. Germline V gene data show CDR1 as SGHKS and CDR2 as YYEKEE (reference sequence). CDR3 amino acids: CASSFWVGEQYF. CDR3 DNA: TGTGCCAGCAGCTTCTGGGTAGGGGAGCAGTACTTC.

This chain connects TRBV7-2 to TRBJ2-7, with D maybe TRBD1 (6 bases). This CDR3 region has 14 residues. The V and J ends lost 5 bases and 6 bases respectively, with 17 bases between them. CDR1 and CDR2 (germline): SGHTA, FQGNSA. The CDR3 sequence: CASSPSRGGLEQYF. CDR3 DNA sequence: TGTGCCAGCAGCCCAAGCAGGGGCGGTCTCGAGCAGTACTTC.

This clone was recorded only once. The chain employs TRBV7-8 and TRBJ2-7; D uncertain. Per the germline V gene, CDR1 is SGHVS and CDR2 is FQNEAQ. The V gene lost 2 bases and the J gene lost 5 bases, with 16 bases spanning the gap. There are 15 residues in the CDR3. In DNA form, the CDR3 reads TGTGCCAGCAGCTTAATAACGGGTTTAGGTAACGAGCAGTACTTC. Its translation is CASSLITGLGNEQYF.

The V call is TRBV11-2, the J call TRBJ1-5; the D gene is possibly TRBD1 (6 bases). The V end was cut by 0 bases, the J end by 6 bases, with 9 bases between. The CDR3 spans 14 residues. The germline V gene encodes CDR1 SGHAT and CDR2 FQNNGV. DNA for the CDR3: TGTGCCAGCAGCTTAGAATCGGGGGCTCAGCCCCAGCATTTT. Its protein product is CASSLESGAQPQHF.

This clone was recorded once. The chain recombines TRBV19 with TRBJ2-7; tentatively, D is TRBD1 (5 bases). The germline gives CDR1 LNHDA, CDR2 SQIVND (reference sequence). V gave up 1 base and J gave up 3 bases, with 16 bases separating them. The CDR3 has 16 residues. The CDR3: CASSIALTANDYEQYF. The DNA for the CDR3 is TGTGCCAGTAGTATAGCTCTGACAGCCAACGACTACGAGCAGTACTTC.

This chain links TRBV5-1 with TRBJ1-2, with TRBD1 as a possible D gene (6 bases). The CDR3 sequence is 18 residues long. Germline V lookup: CDR1 SGHRS, CDR2 YFSETQ. V lost 4 bases and J 4 bases, leaving 26 bases between the germline ends. This CDR3 reads CASSIGVRGMESGYGYTF. The CDR3 DNA reads TGCGCCAGCAGCATTGGTGTCAGGGGAATGGAAAGTGGCTATGGCTACACCTTC.

This rearrangement joins TRBV2 to TRBJ2-5; TRBD2 matches 7 bases. The V gene's germline CDR1 is SNHLY and CDR2 FYNNEI. With V trimmed by 8 bases and J by 4 bases, 16 bases remained unmatched. This CDR3 is built from 16 residues. In nucleotides, the CDR3 is TGTGCCAGCTCCCGCCGGTCGGGAGGTATAATAGAGACCCAGTACTTC. As protein: CASSRRSGGIIETQYF.

This chain connects TRBV27 to TRBJ2-1, with D maybe TRBD2 (9 bases). Germline loops: CDR1 MNHEY, CDR2 SMNVEV (reference sequence). This CDR3 has 19 amino acids. V dropped 4 bases and J dropped 4 bases, with 26 bases sitting between them. DNA for the CDR3: TGTGCCAGCAGTTCCAGGGGGCTTGGGCTAGCGGGAATGTACAATGAGCAGTTCTTC. Protein sequence: CASSSRGLGLAGMYNEQFF.

This rearrangement joins TRBV7-8 to TRBJ1-5; the D gene is possibly TRBD1 (5 bases). The CDR3 length is 15 residues. Trimming took off 5 bases at V and 3 bases at J, with 14 bases between the two ends. Germline V gene lookup returns CDR1 SGHVS and CDR2 FQNEAQ. The CDR3 here is CASSPGGGSNQPQHF. CDR3 in DNA: TGTGCCAGCAGCCCGGGGGGAGGTTCCAATCAGCCCCAGCATTTT.

This chain uses TRBV10-3 with TRBJ2-1; 7 positions match TRBD2. The CDR3 is 17 amino acids. Germline-derived CDR1 and CDR2 are ENHRY and SYGVKD. J lost 2 bases, V lost 3 bases, and 10 bases had no gene match. CDR3 amino acids: CAISESLGGGTYNEQFF. CDR3 nucleotides: TGTGCCATCAGTGAATCCTTGGGGGGGGGAACCTACAATGAGCAGTTCTTC.

The gene calls are TRBV7-9 and TRBJ2-7, with 7 bases aligning to TRBD2. The germline CDR1 and CDR2 sequences are SEHNR and FQNEAQ (reference sequence). With 6 bases clipped from V and 0 bases from J, the junction kept 17 bases outside the gene matches. The CDR3 sequence is 18 residues long. CDR3 coding DNA: TGTGCCAGCAGTCCTGGAATGTGGCTAGCGGATCTCTCCTACGAGCAGTACTTC. It is translated as CASSPGMWLADLSYEQYF.

The rearrangement joins TRBV28 to TRBJ2-7; tentatively, D is TRBD2 (5 bases). From germline, CDR1 is MDHEN and CDR2 SYDVKM. Deletions cut 4 bases from V and 3 bases from J, with 16 bases between. This CDR3 comprises 15 residues. The CDR3 nucleotides read TGTGCCAGCAGTTCAAGGACTGTCGGCCGCTACGAGCAGTACTTC. Translating it yields CASSSRTVGRYEQYF.

The chain combines TRBV11-3 with TRBJ2-7; 9 bases align to TRBD1. The CDR3 runs 14 residues. CDR1 is SGHNT and CDR2 is YENEEA in the germline V gene. The junction had 2 bases not matched to a gene; V was cut back by 2 bases and J by 3 bases. CDR3 bases: TGTGCCAGCAGCTTAAGGGGACAGGGCTACGAGCAGTACTTC. The encoded protein is CASSLRGQGYEQYF.

Notes on this clone: Different DNA sequences within this sample yield the same CDR3. J is TRBJ2-3 and V is TRBV5-1; no clear D. V lost 3 bases and J 2 bases, leaving 4 bases between the germline ends. The CDR3 totals 12 residues. CDR1 is SGHRS and CDR2 is YFSETQ in the germline V gene. CDR3 in amino acids: CASSSPTDTQYF. CDR3 nucleotide sequence: TGCGCCAGCAGCTCACCCACAGATACGCAGTATTTT.

The chain has TRBV7-2 and TRBJ2-1; a weak D match, TRBD2 (5 bases). Per the germline V gene, CDR1 is SGHTA and CDR2 is FQGNSA. The CDR3 is 15 amino acids. V was pared by 5 bases and J by 4 bases, with 15 bases between. CDR3 nucleotide sequence: TGTGCCAGCAGCCCTGCTAGCTCGGGATACAATGAGCAGTTCTTC. Residues: CASSPASSGYNEQFF.

The count of this clone is one. This chain links TRBV7-6 with TRBJ2-5; 9 bases agree with TRBD2. This CDR3 contains 17 residues. With V trimmed by 0 bases and J by 4 bases, 9 bases remained unmatched. Germline V gene lookup returns CDR1 SGHVS and CDR2 FNYEAQ. CDR3 nucleotides: TGTGCCAGCAGCTTAGCTATCGCGGGAGGGCCCGGAGAGACCCAGTACTTC. Translating it yields CASSLAIAGGPGETQYF.

This chain connects TRBV9 to TRBJ2-1; D might be TRBD2 (6 bases). CDR1 and CDR2 from the germline V gene are SGDLS and YYNGEE. This CDR3 has 17 amino acids. The germline V and J ends were trimmed by 2 bases and 4 bases, with 19 bases remaining between them. DNA for the CDR3: TGTGCCAGCAGCGTCCAAGTCGGGACTTTACGGTACAATGAGCAGTTCTTC. This translates into CASSVQVGTLRYNEQFF.

The chain recombines TRBV11-2 with TRBJ2-5; 13 bases fit TRBD2. The V gene's germline CDR1 is SGHAT and CDR2 FQNNGV. CDR3 length equals 18 residues. The ends lost 7 bases at V and 2 bases at J; junction bases unmatched: 13. The CDR3 coding sequence is TGTGCCAGCACGGTTACTAGCGGGAGGGTCTGGGGGCAAGAGACCCAGTACTTC. Amino acids: CASTVTSGRVWGQETQYF.

This chain connects TRBV28 to TRBJ2-2; the D is unclear. Germline V lookup: CDR1 MDHEN, CDR2 SYDVKM. The CDR3 has 14 amino acids. V lost 0 bases, J lost 6 bases, and 8 bases lay in between. This chain's CDR3 is CASSLWVGPGELFF. In nucleotides, the CDR3 is TGTGCCAGCAGTTTATGGGTTGGTCCCGGGGAGCTGTTTTTT. Variable domain in full (rest from reference TRBV28 and TRBJ2-2): DVKVTQSSRYLVKRTGEKVFLECVQDMDHENMFWYRQDPGLGLRLIYFSYDVKMKEKGDIPEGYSVSREKKERFSLILESASTNQTSMYLCASSLWVGPGELFFGEGSRLTVL.

In its sample, this clone was seen once. The chain couples TRBV7-6 to TRBJ2-2; 7 nucleotides align to TRBD2. CDR1 is SGHVS and CDR2 is FNYEAQ in the germline V gene. The CDR3 contains 16 residues. Trimming cost V 2 bases and J 2 bases; bases outside gene matches: 5. The chain's CDR3 is CASSLILADNTGELFF. In DNA, the CDR3 is TGTGCCAGCAGCTTAATCCTAGCGGATAACACCGGGGAGCTGTTTTTT.

The chain employs TRBV5-1 and TRBJ2-1; TRBD2 matches at 8 bases. CDR1 SGHRS and CDR2 YFSETQ come from the germline V gene. Germline trimming cut 2 bases from V and 2 bases from J; bases unmatched to any gene: 15. CDR3 length: 19 residues. The chain's CDR3 is CASSLKTSAIRLTYNEQFF. Written as DNA, the CDR3 is TGCGCCAGCAGCTTAAAGACTAGCGCGATACGCTTAACCTACAATGAGCAGTTCTTC.

The chain employs TRBV7-8 and TRBJ2-7; a possible D gene is TRBD2 (6 bases). The V end was cut by 6 bases, the J end by 3 bases, with 24 bases between. The CDR3 contains 17 residues. The germline CDR1 and CDR2 sequences are SGHVS and FQNEAQ. CDR3 sequence (DNA): TGTGCCAGCAGTCCTACCGGGTCGGGGCTAGCGAGCTACGAGCAGTACTTC. Its protein product is CASSPTGSGLASYEQYF.

V gene TRBV7-9 combines with J gene TRBJ2-5; 8 bases agree with TRBD2. Unmatched junction bases numbered 9, after V lost 1 base and J lost 5 bases. Germline lookup yields CDR1 SEHNR and CDR2 FQNEAQ (reference sequence). The CDR3 length is 16 residues. CDR3 sequence: CASSLVPVAGRETQYF. The CDR3 bases are TGTGCCAGCAGCTTAGTTCCCGTAGCGGGAAGGGAGACCCAGTACTTC.

The rearrangement joins TRBV7-9 to TRBJ2-5, with D uncertain. Trimming removed 5 bases at V and 5 bases at J, with 24 bases between. Germline CDR1 SEHNR, CDR2 FQNEAQ (reference sequence). The CDR3 has 17 amino acids. This CDR3 reads CASSKTPRHEAGETQYF. CDR3 nucleotides: TGTGCCAGCAGCAAGACACCCAGGCACGAAGCCGGGGAGACCCAGTACTTC.

V gene TRBV6-5 combines with J gene TRBJ2-7, with a possible D match to TRBD2 (5 bases). The germline CDR1 and CDR2 sequences are MNHEY and SVGAGI. V gave up 0 bases and J gave up 4 bases, with 13 bases separating them. The CDR3 has 15 residues. In nucleotides, the CDR3 is TGTGCCAGCAGTTACTCGAGGGCCATGGGGTACGAGCAGTACTTC. It codes for CASSYSRAMGYEQYF.

The genes are TRBV6-5 and TRBJ2-7; no reliable D call. The CDR3 spans 15 residues. V lost 0 bases and J 1 base, leaving 10 bases between the germline ends. CDR1 is MNHEY, CDR2 SVGAGI, per germline. This CDR3 is CASSYSSGNSYEQYF. DNA for the CDR3: TGTGCCAGCAGTTACTCGAGTGGGAATTCCTACGAGCAGTACTTC.